A selection of T cell receptor beta chains follows, all from one sample in a study of control samples from healthy donors and cancer patients. Profiled with immunoSEQ multiplex PCR; TCRdb holds only in-frame clones, not every one. The sample shows 200,000 or so clones, around 94% of them seen only once. Sequencing was carried out using blood. These receptors all come from a man in his fifties in good health. Both conserved end residues are part of each CDR3. A D gene is named only where the DNA matches it firmly. Expanded clones get a size class; other rows say once, few or many, or leave the size out.

-	TRBV6-1	TRBJ1-6	-	CASSVSGWGVNSPLHF	TGTGCCAGCAGTGTTTCCGGATGGGGCGTAAATTCACCCCTCCACTTT
-	TRBV7-2	TRBJ2-1	TRBD2	CASSLDSGGALSEQFF	TGTGCCAGCAGCTTAGATAGCGGGGGGGCCCTTTCTGAGCAGTTCTTC
-	TRBV5-1	TRBJ1-1	TRBD1	CASNSDRGAEAFF	TGCGCCAGCAACTCCGACAGGGGTGCTGAAGCTTTCTTT
-	TRBV11-3	TRBJ2-1	TRBD2	CASSSHSGGYNEQFF	TGTGCCAGCAGCTCCCATAGCGGGGGGTACAATGAGCAGTTCTTC
-	TRBV6-2/TRBV6-3	TRBJ1-5	-	CASSYHDSNQPQHF	TGTGCCAGCAGTTACCATGATAGCAATCAGCCCCAGCATTTT
-	TRBV5-4	TRBJ1-1	-	CASGIQESEAFF	TGTGCCAGCGGAATACAAGAATCTGAAGCTTTCTTT
-	TRBV5-1	TRBJ1-1	-	CASSSGPGGGRNTEAFF	TGCGCCAGCAGCTCGGGACCGGGTGGGGGAAGGAACACTGAAGCTTTCTTT
-	TRBV21-1	TRBJ1-1	-	CASAGTENTEAFF	TGTGCCAGCGCCGGGACAGAGAACACTGAAGCTTTCTTT
-	TRBV24-1	TRBJ2-3	TRBD2	CATSDFGLAGATDTQYF	TGTGCCACCAGTGATTTCGGGCTAGCGGGGGCCACAGATACGCAGTATTTT
-	TRBV6-5	TRBJ1-2	-	CASRDEKVYGYTF	TGTGCCAGCAGGGACGAAAAGGTCTATGGCTACACCTTC
-	TRBV3-1/TRBV3-2	TRBJ1-4	TRBD1	CASSLGQGQEKLFF	TGTGCCAGCAGCCTCGGACAGGGTCAAGAAAAACTGTTTTTT
-	TRBV7-2	TRBJ2-1	-	CASSPERRGNEQFF	TGTGCCAGCAGCCCCGAAAGGAGGGGCAATGAGCAGTTCTTC
-	TRBV20-1	TRBJ2-3	-	CSASSLGVGTDTQYF	TGCAGTGCTAGTAGTTTGGGGGTGGGCACAGATACGCAGTATTTT
once	TRBV6-2/TRBV6-3	TRBJ1-1	TRBD1	CASSNWTGGTEAFF	TGTGCCAGCAGTAATTGGACAGGGGGCACTGAAGCTTTCTTT
-	TRBV24-1	TRBJ2-1	-	CATSDASHDGNEQFF	TGTGCCACCAGTGATGCTAGTCACGATGGCAATGAGCAGTTCTTC
-	TRBV7-2	TRBJ1-1	TRBD1	CASSSDRGNTEAFF	TGTGCCAGCAGCTCCGACAGGGGGAACACTGAAGCTTTCTTT
-	TRBV28	TRBJ1-4	-	CASSTRGRVFF	TGTGCCAGCAGCACTCGGGGCCGTGTGTTTTTT
once	TRBV5-8	TRBJ1-2	-	CASSIDREGYTF	TGTGCCAGCAGCATTGACAGAGAAGGCTACACCTTC
-	TRBV4-1	TRBJ1-6	-	CASSQGRGAGSPLHF	TGCGCCAGCAGCCAAGGGAGAGGGGCGGGTTCACCCCTCCACTTT
-	TRBV9	TRBJ2-2	TRBD2	CASGQRGNTGELFF	TGTGCCAGCGGGCAGCGGGGGAACACCGGGGAGCTGTTTTTT
few	TRBV25-1	TRBJ1-2	-	CASSGPGHNYGYTF	TGTGCCAGCAGTGGCCCAGGGCATAACTATGGCTACACCTTC
-	TRBV6-5	TRBJ2-3	-	CASNSRGGSADTQYF	TGTGCCAGCAATTCGCGGGGCGGGTCTGCAGATACGCAGTATTTT
-	TRBV3-1/TRBV3-2	TRBJ2-1	-	CASSQLISGEQFF	TGTGCCAGCAGCCAACTTATATCGGGGGAGCAGTTCTTC
-	TRBV7-9	TRBJ2-1	TRBD2	CASRPLAGALGYNEQFF	TGTGCCAGCAGACCCCTAGCGGGGGCCCTCGGGTACAATGAGCAGTTCTTC
-	TRBV6-6	TRBJ2-3	TRBD1	CASSYYRGRDTQYF	TGTGCCAGCAGTTACTACAGGGGGCGGGATACGCAGTATTTT
once	TRBV5-1	TRBJ1-6	-	CASSLGGRGGYSPLHF	TGCGCCAGCAGCCTGGGTGGTAGGGGAGGGTATTCACCCCTCCACTTT
-	TRBV29-1	TRBJ2-1	-	CSARELHNEQFF	TGCAGCGCCCGGGAGTTACACAATGAGCAGTTCTTC
once	TRBV6-1	TRBJ2-3	TRBD2	CASSEVLAGNTDTQYF	TGTGCCAGCAGTGAAGTCCTAGCGGGGAACACAGATACGCAGTATTTT
-	TRBV2	TRBJ2-5	-	CASRREGETQYF	TGTGCCAGCAGGAGGGAAGGGGAGACCCAGTACTTC
-	TRBV28	TRBJ2-1	-	CASSYGVRNEQFF	TGTGCCAGCAGTTATGGGGTCCGCAATGAGCAGTTCTTC
-	TRBV5-1	TRBJ2-2	TRBD1	CASSLLTGQGSTGELFF	TGCGCCAGCAGCCTCCTAACCGGACAGGGGAGCACCGGGGAGCTGTTTTTT
-	TRBV10-1	TRBJ2-7	-	CASSGTGKQYF	TGCGCCAGCAGTGGTACAGGAAAGCAGTACTTC
-	TRBV4-3	TRBJ1-6	-	CASSRRVNSPLHF	TGCGCCAGCAGCCGCAGGGTTAATTCACCCCTCCACTTT
-	TRBV6-6	TRBJ1-5	-	CASSGSGGAYSNQPQHF	TGTGCCAGCAGTGGATCCGGCGGGGCCTATAGCAATCAGCCCCAGCATTTT
-	TRBV10-1	TRBJ2-1	-	CASSRGGMNEQFF	TGCGCCAGCAGTCGTGGGGGGATGAATGAGCAGTTCTTC
once	TRBV28	TRBJ1-2	TRBD1	CASSQQPGQGAFTF	TGTGCCAGCAGCCAACAACCGGGACAGGGGGCGTTCACCTTC
-	TRBV5-5	TRBJ1-4	-	CASSRSRTRDEKLFF	TGTGCCAGCAGCCGCTCTCGGACACGGGATGAAAAACTGTTTTTT
-	TRBV24-1	TRBJ1-2	-	CAPLGAGGYTF	TGTGCCCCCTTGGGGGCGGGTGGCTACACCTTC
-	TRBV6-2/TRBV6-3	TRBJ1-4	-	CASSHSEKLFF	TGTGCCAGCAGTCACAGTGAAAAACTGTTTTTT
-	TRBV20-1	TRBJ2-3	-	CSASWGITDTQYF	TGCAGTGCTAGTTGGGGGATCACAGATACGCAGTATTTT
-	TRBV28	TRBJ2-5	-	CASSSYRDQETQYF	TGTGCCAGCAGTTCCTACAGGGACCAAGAGACCCAGTACTTC
-	TRBV19	TRBJ1-2	-	CASTDSNYGYTF	TGTGCCAGTACGGACAGTAACTATGGCTACACCTTC
-	TRBV7-8	TRBJ1-6	TRBD1	CASSFFLQGARDNSPLHF	TGTGCCAGCAGCTTTTTCTTACAGGGGGCTAGGGATAATTCACCCCTCCACTTT
-	TRBV6-1	TRBJ2-7	-	CASSEWGQVIYEQYF	TGTGCCAGCAGTGAATGGGGGCAGGTTATCTACGAGCAGTACTTC
-	TRBV7-9	TRBJ1-2	TRBD1	CASSLRGTGEGYTF	TGTGCCAGCAGCTTACGTGGGACAGGGGAGGGCTACACCTTC
-	TRBV5-5	TRBJ1-3	-	CASSLTGNTIYF	TGTGCCAGCAGCTTAACCGGAAACACCATATATTTT
-	TRBV5-1	TRBJ2-7	-	CASSLDSGRLYEQYF	TGCGCCAGCAGCTTGGACTCAGGGCGGCTATACGAGCAGTACTTC
-	TRBV28	TRBJ1-1	-	CASNVRGEAFF	TGTGCCAGCAACGTCAGGGGAGAAGCTTTCTTT